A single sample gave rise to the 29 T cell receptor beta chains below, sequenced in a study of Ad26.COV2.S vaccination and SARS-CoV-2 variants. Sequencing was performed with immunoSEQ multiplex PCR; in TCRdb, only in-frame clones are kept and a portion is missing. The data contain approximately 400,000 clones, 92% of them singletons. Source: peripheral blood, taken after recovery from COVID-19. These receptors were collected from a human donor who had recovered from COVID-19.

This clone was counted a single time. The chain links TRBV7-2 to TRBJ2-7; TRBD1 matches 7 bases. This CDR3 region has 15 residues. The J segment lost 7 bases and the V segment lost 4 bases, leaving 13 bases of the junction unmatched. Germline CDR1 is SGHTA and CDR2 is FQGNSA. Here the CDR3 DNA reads TGTGCCAGCAGCTCCTCCGGGACAGTCATAATGGAGCAGTACTTC. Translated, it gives CASSSSGTVIMEQYF.

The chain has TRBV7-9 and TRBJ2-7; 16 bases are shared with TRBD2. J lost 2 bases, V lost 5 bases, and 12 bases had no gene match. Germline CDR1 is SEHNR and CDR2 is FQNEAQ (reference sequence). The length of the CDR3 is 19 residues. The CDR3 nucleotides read TGTGCCAGCAGCAATAGTGCATTTGGGACTAGCGGGGGGGCCTACGAGCAGTACTTC. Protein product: CASSNSAFGTSGGAYEQYF. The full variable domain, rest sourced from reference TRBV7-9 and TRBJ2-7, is DTGVSQNPRHKITKRGQNVTFRCDPISEHNRLYWYRQTLGQGPEFLTYFQNEAQLEKSRLLSDRFSAERPKGSFSTLEIQRTEQGDSAMYLCASSNSAFGTSGGAYEQYFGPGTRLTVT.

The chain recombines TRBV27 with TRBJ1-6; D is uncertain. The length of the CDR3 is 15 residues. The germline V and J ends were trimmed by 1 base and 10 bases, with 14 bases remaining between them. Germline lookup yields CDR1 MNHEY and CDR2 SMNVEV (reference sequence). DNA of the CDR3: TGTGCCAGCAGTTTATGGGTGGGGAATGGATCACCCCTCCACTTT. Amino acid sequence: CASSLWVGNGSPLHF.

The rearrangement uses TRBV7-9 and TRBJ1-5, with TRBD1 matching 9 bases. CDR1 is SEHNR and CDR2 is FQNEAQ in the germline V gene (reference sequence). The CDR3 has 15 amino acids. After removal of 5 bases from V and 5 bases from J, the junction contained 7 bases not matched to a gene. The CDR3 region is CASSPSTGGDQPQHF. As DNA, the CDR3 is TGTGCCAGCAGCCCCTCAACAGGGGGCGATCAGCCCCAGCATTTT.

The CDR3 sequence is CASSLTPIAGQPQHF. Here the CDR3 DNA reads TGTGCCAGCAGCTTAACTCCAATCGCGGGTCAGCCCCAGCATTTT. This chain joins TRBV5-6 and TRBJ1-5; D gene unclear. Germline CDR1 reads SGHDT; CDR2 reads YYEEEE. The CDR3 is 15 residues long. V lost 2 bases to trimming and J lost 6 bases, with 15 bases between them. The full variable domain, in which reference TRBV5-6 and TRBJ1-5 provide the parts outside the CDR3, is DAGVTQSPTHLIKTRGQQVTLRCSPKSGHDTVSWYQQALGQGPQFIFQYYEEEERQRGNFPDRFSGHQFPNYSSELNVNALLLGDSALYLCASSLTPIAGQPQHFGDGTRLSIL.

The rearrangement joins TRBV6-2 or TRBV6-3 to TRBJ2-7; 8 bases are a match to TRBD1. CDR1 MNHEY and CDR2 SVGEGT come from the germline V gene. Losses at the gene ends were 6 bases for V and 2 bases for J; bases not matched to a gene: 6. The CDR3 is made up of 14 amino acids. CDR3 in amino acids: CASSLRGPTYEQYF. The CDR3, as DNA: TGTGCCAGCAGCCTCAGGGGGCCGACCTACGAGCAGTACTTC.

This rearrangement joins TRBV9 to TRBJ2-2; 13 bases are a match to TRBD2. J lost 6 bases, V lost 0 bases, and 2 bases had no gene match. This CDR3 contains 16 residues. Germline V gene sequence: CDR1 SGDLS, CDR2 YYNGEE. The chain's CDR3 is CASSVGGLAGSGELFF. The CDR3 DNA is TGTGCCAGCAGCGTAGGGGGACTAGCGGGGTCCGGGGAGCTGTTTTTT.

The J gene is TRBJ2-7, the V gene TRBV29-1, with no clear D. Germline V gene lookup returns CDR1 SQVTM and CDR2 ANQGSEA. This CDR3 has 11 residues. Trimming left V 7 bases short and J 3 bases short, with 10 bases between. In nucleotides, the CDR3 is TGCAGCGCTGACGACGGCTACGAGCAGTACTTC. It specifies CSADDGYEQYF.

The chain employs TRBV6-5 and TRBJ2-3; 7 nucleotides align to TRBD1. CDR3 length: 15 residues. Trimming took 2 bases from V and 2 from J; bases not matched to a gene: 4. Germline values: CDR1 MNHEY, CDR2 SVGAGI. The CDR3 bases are TGTGCCAGCAGTTACAGACAGGGACACACAGATACGCAGTATTTT. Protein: CASSYRQGHTDTQYF.

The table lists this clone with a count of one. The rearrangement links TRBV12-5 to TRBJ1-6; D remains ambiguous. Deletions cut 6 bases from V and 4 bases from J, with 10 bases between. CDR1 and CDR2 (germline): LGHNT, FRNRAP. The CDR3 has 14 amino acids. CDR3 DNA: TGTGCTAGTGGCCCGGCTTCTTATAATTCACCCCTCCACTTT. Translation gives CASGPASYNSPLHF.

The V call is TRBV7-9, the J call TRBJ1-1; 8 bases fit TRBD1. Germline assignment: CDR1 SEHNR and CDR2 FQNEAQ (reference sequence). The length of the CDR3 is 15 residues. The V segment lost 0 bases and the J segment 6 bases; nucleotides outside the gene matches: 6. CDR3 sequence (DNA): TGTGCCAGCAGCTTAGCTGCGCAGGGGGCGGCTGAAGCTTTCTTT. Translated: CASSLAAQGAAEAFF.

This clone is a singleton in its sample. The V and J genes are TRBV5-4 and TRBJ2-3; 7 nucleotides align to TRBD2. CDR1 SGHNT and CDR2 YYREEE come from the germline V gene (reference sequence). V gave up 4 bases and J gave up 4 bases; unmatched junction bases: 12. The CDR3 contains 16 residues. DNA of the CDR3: TGTGCCAGCAGCCCCGGGGGGAGCGGGGTCGCAGATACGCAGTATTTT. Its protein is CASSPGGSGVADTQYF.

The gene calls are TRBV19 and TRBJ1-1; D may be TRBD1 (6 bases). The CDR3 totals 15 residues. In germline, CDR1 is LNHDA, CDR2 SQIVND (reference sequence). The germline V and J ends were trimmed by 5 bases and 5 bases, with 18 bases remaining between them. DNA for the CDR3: TGTGCCAGTAGTCCCACAGGGTTGCGTGGGACTGAAGCTTTCTTT. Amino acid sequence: CASSPTGLRGTEAFF.

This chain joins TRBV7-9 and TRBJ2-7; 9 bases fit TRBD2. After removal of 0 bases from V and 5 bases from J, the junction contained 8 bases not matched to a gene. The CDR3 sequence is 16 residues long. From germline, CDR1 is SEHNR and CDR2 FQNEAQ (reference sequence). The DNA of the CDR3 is TGTGCCAGCAGCTTAGCGTTGCGGGGGGGCCAGGACGAGCAGTACTTC. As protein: CASSLALRGGQDEQYF.

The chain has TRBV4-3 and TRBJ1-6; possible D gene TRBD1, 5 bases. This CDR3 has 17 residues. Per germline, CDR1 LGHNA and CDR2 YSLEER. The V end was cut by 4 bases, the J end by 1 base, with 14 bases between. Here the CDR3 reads CASSLLGVGSYNSPLHF. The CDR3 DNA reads TGCGCCAGCAGCCTCCTGGGGGTAGGATCCTATAATTCACCCCTCCACTTT.

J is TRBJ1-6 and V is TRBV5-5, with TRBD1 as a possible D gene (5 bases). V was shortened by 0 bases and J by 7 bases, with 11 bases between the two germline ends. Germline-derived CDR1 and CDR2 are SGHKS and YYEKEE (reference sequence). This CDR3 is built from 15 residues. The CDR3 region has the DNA TGTGCCAGCAGCTTGGCGGGCAGGGTAAATTCACCCCTCCACTTT. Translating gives CASSLAGRVNSPLHF.

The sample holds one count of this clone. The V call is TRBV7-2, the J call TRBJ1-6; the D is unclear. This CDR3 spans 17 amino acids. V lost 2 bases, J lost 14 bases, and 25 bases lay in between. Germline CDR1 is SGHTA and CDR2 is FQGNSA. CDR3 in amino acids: CASSLTRQATLGRALHF. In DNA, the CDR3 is TGTGCCAGCAGCTTAACGCGCCAGGCGACTCTTGGGAGAGCCCTCCACTTT.

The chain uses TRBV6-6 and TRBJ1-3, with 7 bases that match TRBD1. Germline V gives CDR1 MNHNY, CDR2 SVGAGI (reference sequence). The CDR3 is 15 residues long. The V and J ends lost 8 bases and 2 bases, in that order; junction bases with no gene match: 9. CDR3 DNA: TGTGCCAGCTCCCTGGAGGGGGCTACTGGAAACACCATATATTTT. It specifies CASSLEGATGNTIYF.

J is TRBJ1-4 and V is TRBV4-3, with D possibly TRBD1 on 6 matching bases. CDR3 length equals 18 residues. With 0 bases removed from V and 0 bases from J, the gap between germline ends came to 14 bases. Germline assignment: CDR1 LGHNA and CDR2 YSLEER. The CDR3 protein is CASSQEGGRETTNEKLFF. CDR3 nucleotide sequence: TGCGCCAGCAGCCAAGAGGGGGGCAGAGAAACAACTAATGAAAAACTGTTTTTT.

As DNA, the CDR3 is TGTGCCAGCAGCTTATTCGGCAGGGCTTATGGCTACACCTTC. The encoded protein is CASSLFGRAYGYTF. The chain recombines TRBV5-4 with TRBJ1-2; D perhaps matches TRBD1 (5 bases). CDR1 SGHNT and CDR2 YYREEE come from the germline V gene (reference sequence). CDR3 length: 14 amino acids. The V and J ends lost 2 bases and 5 bases respectively, with 13 bases between them.

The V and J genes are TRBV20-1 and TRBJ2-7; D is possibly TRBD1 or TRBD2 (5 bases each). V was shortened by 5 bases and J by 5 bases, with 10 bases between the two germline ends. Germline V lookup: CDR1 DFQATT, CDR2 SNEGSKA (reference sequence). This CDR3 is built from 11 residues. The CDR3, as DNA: TGCAGTGCTGGGGACGACCACGAGCAGTACTTC. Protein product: CSAGDDHEQYF.

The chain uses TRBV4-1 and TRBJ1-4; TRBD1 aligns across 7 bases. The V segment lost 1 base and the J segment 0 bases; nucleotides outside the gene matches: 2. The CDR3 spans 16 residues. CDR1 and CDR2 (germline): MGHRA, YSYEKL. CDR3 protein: CASSQGQGPTNEKLFF. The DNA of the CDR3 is TGCGCCAGCAGCCAAGGACAGGGTCCAACTAATGAAAAACTGTTTTTT.

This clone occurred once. This CDR3 is CAISEGQSYEQYF. CDR3 sequence (DNA): TGTGCCATCAGTGAGGGTCAGTCCTACGAGCAGTACTTC. V and J are TRBV10-3 and TRBJ2-7; D uncertain. Trimming left V 2 bases short and J 1 base short, with 6 bases between. Germline values: CDR1 ENHRY, CDR2 SYGVKD. The CDR3 sequence is 13 residues long.

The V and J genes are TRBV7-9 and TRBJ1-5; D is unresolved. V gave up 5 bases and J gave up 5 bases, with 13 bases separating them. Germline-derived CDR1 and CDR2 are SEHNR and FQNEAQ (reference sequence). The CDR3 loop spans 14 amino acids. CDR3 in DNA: TGTGCCAGCAGCCCATTGGGGAGCGATCAGCCCCAGCATTTT. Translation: CASSPLGSDQPQHF. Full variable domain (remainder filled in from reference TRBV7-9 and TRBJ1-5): DTGVSQNPRHKITKRGQNVTFRCDPISEHNRLYWYRQTLGQGPEFLTYFQNEAQLEKSRLLSDRFSAERPKGSFSTLEIQRTEQGDSAMYLCASSPLGSDQPQHFGDGTRLSIL.

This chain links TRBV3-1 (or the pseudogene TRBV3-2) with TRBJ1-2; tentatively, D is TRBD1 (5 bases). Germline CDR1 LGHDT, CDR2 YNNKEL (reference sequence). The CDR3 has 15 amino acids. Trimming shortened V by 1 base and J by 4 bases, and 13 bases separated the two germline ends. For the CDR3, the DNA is TGTGCCAGCAGCCAAGCTCATAGGGGAGGCTATGGCTACACCTTC. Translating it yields CASSQAHRGGYGYTF.

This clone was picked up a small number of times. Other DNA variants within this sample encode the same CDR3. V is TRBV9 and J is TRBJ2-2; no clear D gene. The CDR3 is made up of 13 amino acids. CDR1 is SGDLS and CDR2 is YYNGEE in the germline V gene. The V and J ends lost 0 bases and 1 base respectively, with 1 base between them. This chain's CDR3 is CASSVGNTGELFF. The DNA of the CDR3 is TGTGCCAGCAGCGTAGGGAACACCGGGGAGCTGTTTTTT.

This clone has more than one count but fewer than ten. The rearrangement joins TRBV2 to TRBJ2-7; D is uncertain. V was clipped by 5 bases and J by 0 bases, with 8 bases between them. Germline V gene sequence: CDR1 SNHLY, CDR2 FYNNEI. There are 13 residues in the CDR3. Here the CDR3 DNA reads TGTGCCAGCAGTTTGGGCAGCTCCTACGAGCAGTACTTC. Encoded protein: CASSLGSSYEQYF.

The CDR3 loop is CASIYTITQGVGEQYF. In DNA form, the CDR3 reads TGTGCCAGCATCTACACCATCACGCAGGGAGTTGGCGAGCAGTACTTC. The rearrangement links TRBV2 to TRBJ2-7; either TRBD1 or TRBD2 may fit D (5 bases each). V was clipped by 7 bases and J by 6 bases, with 25 bases between them. Per the germline V gene, CDR1 is SNHLY and CDR2 is FYNNEI. CDR3 size: 16 residues.

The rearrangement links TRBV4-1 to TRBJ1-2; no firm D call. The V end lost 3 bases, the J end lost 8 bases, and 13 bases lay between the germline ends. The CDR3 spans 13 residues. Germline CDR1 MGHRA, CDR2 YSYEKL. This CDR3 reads CASSQPLSWGYTF. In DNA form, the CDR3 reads TGCGCCAGCAGCCAGCCCCTTTCCTGGGGCTACACCTTC.